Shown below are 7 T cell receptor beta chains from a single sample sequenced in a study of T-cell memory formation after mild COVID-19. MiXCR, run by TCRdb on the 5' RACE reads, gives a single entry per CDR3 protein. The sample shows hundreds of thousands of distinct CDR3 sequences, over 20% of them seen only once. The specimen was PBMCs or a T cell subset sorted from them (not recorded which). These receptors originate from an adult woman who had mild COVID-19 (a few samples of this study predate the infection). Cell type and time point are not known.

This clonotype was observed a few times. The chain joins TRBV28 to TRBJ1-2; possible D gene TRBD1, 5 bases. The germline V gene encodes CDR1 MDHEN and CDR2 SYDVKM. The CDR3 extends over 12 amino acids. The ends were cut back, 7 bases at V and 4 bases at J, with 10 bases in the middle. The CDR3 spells CASNRGTYGYTF. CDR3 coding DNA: TGTGCCAGCAACCGAGGGACCTATGGCTACACCTTC.

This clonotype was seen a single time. The CDR3 loop reads CASSLIPRDTQYF. In DNA form, the CDR3 reads TGCGCCAGCAGCTTGATCCCCCGGGATACGCAGTATTTT. The V call is TRBV5-1, the J call TRBJ2-3; D call uncertain. Germline V CDR1 and CDR2: SGHRS, YFSETQ. This CDR3 region has 13 residues. The V gene lost 1 base and the J gene lost 6 bases, with 9 bases spanning the gap.

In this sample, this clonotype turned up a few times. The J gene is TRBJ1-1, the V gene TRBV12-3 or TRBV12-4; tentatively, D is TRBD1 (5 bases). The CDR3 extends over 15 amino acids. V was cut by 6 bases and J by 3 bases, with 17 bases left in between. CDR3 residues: CASSSVLGGDTEAFF. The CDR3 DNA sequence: TGTGCCAGCAGCAGTGTGTTGGGGGGGGACACTGAAGCTTTCTTT.

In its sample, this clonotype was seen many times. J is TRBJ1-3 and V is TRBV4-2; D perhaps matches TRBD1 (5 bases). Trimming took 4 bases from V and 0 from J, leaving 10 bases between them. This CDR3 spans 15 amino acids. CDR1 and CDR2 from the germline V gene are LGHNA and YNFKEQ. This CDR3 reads CASSPQVNSGNTIYF. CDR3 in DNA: TGTGCCAGCAGCCCACAGGTTAACTCTGGAAACACCATATATTTT.

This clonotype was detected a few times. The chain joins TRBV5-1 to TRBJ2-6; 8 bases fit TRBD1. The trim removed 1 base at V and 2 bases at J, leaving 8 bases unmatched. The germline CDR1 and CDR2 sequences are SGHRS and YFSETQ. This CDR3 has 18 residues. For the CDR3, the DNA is TGCGCCAGCAGCTTGCAGGGGGCTGCCCAAACTGGGGCCAACGTCCTGACTTTC. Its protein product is CASSLQGAAQTGANVLTF. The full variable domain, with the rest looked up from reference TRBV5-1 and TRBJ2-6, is KAGVTQTPRYLIKTRGQQVTLSCSPISGHRSVSWYQQTPGQGLQFLFEYFSETQRNKGNFPGRFSGRQFSNSRSEMNVSTLELGDSALYLCASSLQGAAQTGANVLTFGAGSRLTVL.

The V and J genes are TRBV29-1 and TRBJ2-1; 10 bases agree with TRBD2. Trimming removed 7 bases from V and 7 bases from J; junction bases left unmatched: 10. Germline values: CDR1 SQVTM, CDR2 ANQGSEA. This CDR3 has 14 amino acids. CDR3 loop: CSASPSGRGNEQFF. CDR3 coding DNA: TGCAGCGCCTCACCCAGCGGGAGGGGTAATGAGCAGTTCTTC.

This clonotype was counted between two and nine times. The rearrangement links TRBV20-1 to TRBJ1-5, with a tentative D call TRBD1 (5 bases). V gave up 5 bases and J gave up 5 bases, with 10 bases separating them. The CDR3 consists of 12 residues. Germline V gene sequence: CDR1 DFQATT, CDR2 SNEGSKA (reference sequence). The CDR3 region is CSAPQGDQPQHF. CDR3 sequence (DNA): TGCAGTGCTCCCCAGGGAGATCAGCCCCAGCATTTT.